This TCR beta chain originates from a study of shared clonotypes between healthy human individuals. About the research overall: Ranging from 18 to 49 in age, donors were a couple of women and a few men.

Unsorted samples used some 89 million PBMCs for genomic DNA. Study observations and caveats: Clonotype sharing among donors, it was expected, would be affected by sequencing depth.

Authors' methods: Junction-only sequences without quality scores came from ImmunoSEQ, so filtering differed. The protocol was immunoSEQ multiplex PCR, while the TCRdb copy is restricted to in-frame clones and leaves out a portion. V, J and clone size reflect that table, while D and trimming were determined from the DNA. The table shows approximately 480,000 clones, with roughly 79% occurring only once. Regarding this clone: What it recognizes is unknown.

The CDR3 length is 15 residues. V was trimmed by 4 bases and J by 5 bases, leaving 18 bases between them. CDR1 is LNHDA, CDR2 SQIVND, per germline (reference sequence). The TCR sequence derives from a woman in her thirties or forties in good health. Some clones in this sample may be carry-over from other donors' samples. The gene calls are TRBV19 and TRBJ2-7; weak D call: TRBD2 (6 bases). The sample taken for sequencing was PBMCs. The CDR3 is CASSSGGREYDEQYF. The CDR3 region has the DNA TGTGCCAGTAGTAGTGGGGGACGGGAGTACGACGAGCAGTACTTC.